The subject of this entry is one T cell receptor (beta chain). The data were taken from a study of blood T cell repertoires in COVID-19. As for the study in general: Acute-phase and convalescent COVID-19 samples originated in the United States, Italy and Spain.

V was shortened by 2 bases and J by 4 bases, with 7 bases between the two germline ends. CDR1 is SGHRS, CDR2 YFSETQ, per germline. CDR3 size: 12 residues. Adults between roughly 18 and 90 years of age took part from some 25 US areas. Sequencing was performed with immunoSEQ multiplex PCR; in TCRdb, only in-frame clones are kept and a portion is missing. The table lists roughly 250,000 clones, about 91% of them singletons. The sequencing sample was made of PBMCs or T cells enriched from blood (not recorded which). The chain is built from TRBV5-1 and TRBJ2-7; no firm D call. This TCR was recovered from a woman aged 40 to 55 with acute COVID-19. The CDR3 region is CASSFYGYEQYF. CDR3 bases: TGCGCCAGCAGCTTTTACGGGTACGAGCAGTACTTC.